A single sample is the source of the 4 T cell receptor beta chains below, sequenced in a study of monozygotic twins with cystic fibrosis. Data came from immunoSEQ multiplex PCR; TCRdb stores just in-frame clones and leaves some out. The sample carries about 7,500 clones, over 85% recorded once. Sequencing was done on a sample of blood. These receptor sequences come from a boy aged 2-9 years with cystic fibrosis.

CDR3: CSASSQLGYTF. The CDR3 region has the DNA TGCAGTGCTAGTTCCCAGTTGGGCTACACCTTC. The chain carries TRBV20-1 and TRBJ1-2; no definite D call. The V end lost 3 bases, the J end lost 8 bases, and 10 bases lay between the germline ends. The V gene's germline CDR1 is DFQATT and CDR2 SNEGSKA (reference sequence). The CDR3 loop spans 11 amino acids.

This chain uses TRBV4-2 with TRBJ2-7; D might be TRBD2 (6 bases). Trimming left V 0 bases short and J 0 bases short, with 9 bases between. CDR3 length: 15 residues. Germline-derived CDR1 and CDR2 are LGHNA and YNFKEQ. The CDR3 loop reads CASSQETRVSYEQYF. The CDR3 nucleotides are TGTGCCAGCAGCCAAGAGACTAGGGTCTCCTACGAGCAGTACTTC.

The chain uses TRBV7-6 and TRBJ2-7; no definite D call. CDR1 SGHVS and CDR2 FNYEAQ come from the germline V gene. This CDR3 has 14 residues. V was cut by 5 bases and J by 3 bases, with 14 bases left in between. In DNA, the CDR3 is TGTGCCAGCAGCCCCGGGCCCGACGGCTACGAGCAGTACTTC. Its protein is CASSPGPDGYEQYF. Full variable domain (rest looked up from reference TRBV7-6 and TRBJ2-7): GAGVSQSPRYKVTKRGQDVALRCDPISGHVSLYWYRQALGQGPEFLTYFNYEAQQDKSGLPNDRFSAERPEGSISTLTIQRTEQRDSAMYRCASSPGPDGYEQYFGPGTRLTVT.

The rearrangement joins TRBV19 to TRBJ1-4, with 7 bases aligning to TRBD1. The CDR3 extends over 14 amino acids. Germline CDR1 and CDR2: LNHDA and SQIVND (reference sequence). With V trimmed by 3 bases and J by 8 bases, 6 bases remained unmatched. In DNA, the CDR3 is TGTGCCAGTAGTATCAAGGGGGCCATCGAAAAACTGTTTTTT. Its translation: CASSIKGAIEKLFF.